These 27 T cell receptor beta chains originate from one sample sequenced in a study of graft-versus-host responses after intestinal transplantation. TCRdb's table, derived via immunoSEQ multiplex PCR, lists solely in-frame clones and lacks some. The table includes around 100,000 clones, roughly 87% detected once. These receptors' antigens are unknown. The source was unstimulated CD4+ T cells sorted from spleen or lymph node cells, collected before transplant. The receptors were gathered from a human donor who was the organ donor for an intestinal transplant.

The chain carries TRBV18 and TRBJ2-5, with D uncertain. V lost 1 base to trimming and J lost 2 bases, with 11 bases between them. The CDR3 is 15 amino acids. Germline loops: CDR1 KGHSH, CDR2 LQKENI. As DNA, the CDR3 is TGTGCCAGCTCACCACGGGTTAAGGGTCAAGAGACCCAGTACTTC. Its protein product is CASSPRVKGQETQYF.

The chain joins TRBV4-1 to TRBJ2-4; unclear D gene. V lost 1 base and J lost 0, with 10 bases in between. Germline loops: CDR1 MGHRA, CDR2 YSYEKL. The length of the CDR3 is 16 residues. The CDR3 region has the DNA TGCGCCAGCAGCCAAGGCGTGATTCTAGCCAAAAACATTCAGTACTTC. Residues: CASSQGVILAKNIQYF.

The gene calls are TRBV19 and TRBJ2-7, with a weak D call TRBD2 (5 bases). CDR1 is LNHDA and CDR2 is SQIVND in the germline V gene (reference sequence). Trimming left V 10 bases short and J 3 bases short, with 19 bases between. CDR3 length equals 14 residues. As DNA, the CDR3 is TGTGCCACTAGCACTTTGGGCCGGCTCTACGAGCAGTACTTC. Its translation is CATSTLGRLYEQYF.

This clone was found a few times. The CDR3 DNA is TGTGCCAGCAGCCTTACGGGTAATTCACCCCTCCACTTT. As protein: CASSLTGNSPLHF. The chain couples TRBV5-8 to TRBJ1-6; D is ambiguous. The V and J ends lost 4 bases and 6 bases respectively, with 8 bases between them. The germline V gene has CDR1 SGHTS and CDR2 YDEGEE. The CDR3 contains 13 residues. The full variable domain, rest sourced from reference TRBV5-8 and TRBJ1-6, is EAGVTQSPTHLIKTRGQQATLRCSPISGHTSVYWYQQALGLGLQFLLWYDEGEERNRGNFPPRFSGRQFPNYSSELNVNALELEDSALYLCASSLTGNSPLHFGNGTRLTVT.

The chain is built from TRBV28 and TRBJ1-5, with a tentative D call TRBD1 (6 bases). The CDR3 consists of 19 residues. Germline CDR1 MDHEN, CDR2 SYDVKM. V was pared by 6 bases and J by 0 bases, with 24 bases between. CDR3 bases: TGTGCCAGCAGCCGAATACAGGGATCTGCGTATAATAGCAATCAGCCCCAGCATTTT. Its translation: CASSRIQGSAYNSNQPQHF.

V gene TRBV29-1 combines with J gene TRBJ1-1; D may be TRBD1 (6 bases). From germline, CDR1 is SQVTM and CDR2 ANQGSEA. V was clipped by 6 bases and J by 4 bases, with 15 bases between them. The CDR3 totals 13 residues. Written as DNA, the CDR3 is TGCAGCGTCCAACAAGGAGGGGGCACTGAAGCTTTCTTT. Amino acid sequence: CSVQQGGGTEAFF.

This chain uses TRBV13 with TRBJ2-2, with a possible D match to TRBD1 (5 bases). Germline CDR1 PRHDT, CDR2 FYEKMQ (reference sequence). Trimming removed 0 bases from V and 4 bases from J, with 6 bases in between. The CDR3 has 14 residues. The CDR3 DNA follows: TGTGCCAGCAGCTTAGGGGGGCGCACCGGGGAGCTGTTTTTT. Encoded protein: CASSLGGRTGELFF. The full variable domain, rest sourced from reference TRBV13 and TRBJ2-2, is AAGVIQSPRHLIKEKRETATLKCYPIPRHDTVYWYQQGPGQDPQFLISFYEKMQSDKGSIPDRFSAQQFSDYHSELNMSSLELGDSALYFCASSLGGRTGELFFGEGSRLTVL.

V gene TRBV19 combines with J gene TRBJ1-1; D is unresolved. Germline CDR1 is LNHDA and CDR2 is SQIVND (reference sequence). V shed 7 bases and J shed 2 bases, with 11 bases lying between them. CDR3 length: 13 amino acids. The CDR3 region is CASTITLNTEAFF. CDR3 in DNA: TGTGCCAGTACTATTACCCTCAACACTGAAGCTTTCTTT.

This clone was seen just once. This sequence joins TRBV30 and TRBJ1-1; D may be TRBD1 (6 bases). Trimming removed 3 bases from V and 5 bases from J, with 16 bases in between. Germline loops: CDR1 GTSNPN, CDR2 SVGIG (reference sequence). CDR3 length: 14 amino acids. This CDR3 is CAWRTHSRGTEAFF. The DNA of the CDR3 is TGTGCCTGGAGGACGCATAGCAGGGGTACTGAAGCTTTCTTT.

The rearrangement links TRBV27 to TRBJ1-5, with 7 bases fitting TRBD1. Germline-derived CDR1 and CDR2 are MNHEY and SMNVEV (reference sequence). V shed 8 bases, J shed 6 bases, and the junction held 16 bases outside the gene matches. The CDR3 spans 16 residues. The CDR3 sequence is CASGTYRGKPPQPQHF. Here the CDR3 DNA reads TGTGCCAGCGGGACATACAGGGGAAAGCCGCCTCAGCCCCAGCATTTT.

The genes are TRBV6-1 and TRBJ1-6; D uncertain. Germline CDR1 and CDR2: MNHNS and SASEGT. The length of the CDR3 is 12 residues. Trimming took off 6 bases at V and 7 bases at J, with 7 bases between the two ends. CDR3 sequence: CASRTWNSPLHF. CDR3 DNA sequence: TGTGCCAGCAGAACCTGGAATTCACCCCTCCACTTT.

The chain uses TRBV5-6 and TRBJ1-3, with D unclear. V lost 0 bases to trimming and J lost 3 bases, with 4 bases between them. CDR3 length: 13 residues. CDR1 SGHDT and CDR2 YYEEEE come from the germline V gene. CDR3 bases: TGTGCCAGCAGCTTGGTACTTGGAAACACCATATATTTT. As protein: CASSLVLGNTIYF.

Regarding this clone: At the DNA level, this CDR3 is encoded by other sequences in the same sample as well. The chain joins TRBV19 to TRBJ1-5, with D possibly matching TRBD1 (5 bases). Trimming removed 6 bases from V and 2 bases from J, with 11 bases in between. The CDR3 is made up of 14 amino acids. Germline assignment: CDR1 LNHDA and CDR2 SQIVND (reference sequence). The CDR3 nucleotides read TGTGCCAGTAGCTCTCAGGGAGGCAATCAGCCCCAGCATTTT. Amino acids: CASSSQGGNQPQHF.

This chain connects TRBV5-1 to TRBJ2-5; 8 nucleotides agree with TRBD1. Germline V gives CDR1 SGHRS, CDR2 YFSETQ. V gave up 3 bases and J gave up 2 bases; unmatched junction bases: 3. There are 14 residues in the CDR3. CDR3 coding DNA: TGCGCCAGCAGCTCTGACAGGGGACAAGAGACCCAGTACTTC. Its translation: CASSSDRGQETQYF. Complete variable domain (other parts from reference TRBV5-1 and TRBJ2-5): KAGVTQTPRYLIKTRGQQVTLSCSPISGHRSVSWYQQTPGQGLQFLFEYFSETQRNKGNFPGRFSGRQFSNSRSEMNVSTLELGDSALYLCASSSDRGQETQYFGPGTRLLVL.

This clone was seen more than once but under ten times. J is TRBJ2-2 and V is TRBV19; 8 bases map to TRBD2. This CDR3 spans 16 amino acids. With 5 bases clipped from V and 7 bases from J, the junction kept 12 bases outside the gene matches. Looked up from germline, CDR1 is LNHDA and CDR2 is SQIVND (reference sequence). CDR3 protein: CASSPRTSRISGELFF. The CDR3 coding sequence is TGTGCCAGTAGTCCGCGGACTAGCCGAATCAGCGGGGAGCTGTTTTTT.

This sequence joins TRBV5-1 and TRBJ1-6, with D perhaps matching TRBD1 (5 bases). The CDR3 contains 14 residues. Trimming cost V 2 bases and J 9 bases, with 12 bases left between them. Germline assignment: CDR1 SGHRS and CDR2 YFSETQ. The CDR3 is CASSFVQASSPLHF. The DNA of the CDR3 is TGCGCCAGCAGCTTTGTACAGGCTTCTTCACCCCTCCACTTT. Together with reference TRBV5-1 and TRBJ1-6, the CDR3 gives the full variable domain: KAGVTQTPRYLIKTRGQQVTLSCSPISGHRSVSWYQQTPGQGLQFLFEYFSETQRNKGNFPGRFSGRQFSNSRSEMNVSTLELGDSALYLCASSFVQASSPLHFGNGTRLTVT.

The count of this clone is one. The rearrangement joins TRBV14 to TRBJ2-3; D remains ambiguous. From germline, CDR1 is SGHDN and CDR2 FVKESK. V lost 0 bases to trimming and J lost 9 bases, with 10 bases between them. The length of the CDR3 is 13 residues. CDR3 sequence: CASSQDRQFTQYF. DNA of the CDR3: TGTGCCAGCAGCCAAGATCGGCAGTTCACGCAGTATTTT.

The chain combines TRBV5-6 with TRBJ1-3; no clear D gene. The germline V gene has CDR1 SGHDT and CDR2 YYEEEE. The V and J ends lost 0 bases and 0 bases respectively, with 7 bases between them. This CDR3 region has 15 residues. The CDR3 sequence is CASSLGGSSGNTIYF. CDR3 sequence (DNA): TGTGCCAGCAGCTTGGGAGGGAGCTCTGGAAACACCATATATTTT.

This clone turned up a few times. The genes are TRBV30 and TRBJ1-3; no clear D. This CDR3 is 15 amino acids long. Trimming removed 3 bases from V and 0 bases from J, with 12 bases in between. The germline V gene encodes CDR1 GTSNPN and CDR2 SVGIG (reference sequence). The CDR3 nucleotides are TGTGCCTGGAGCCTCGAGAATCCCTCTGGAAACACCATATATTTT. It translates to CAWSLENPSGNTIYF.

The chain couples TRBV7-8 to TRBJ2-6; D unresolved. The CDR3 is made up of 14 amino acids. Trimming pared 1 base from V and 2 bases from J, leaving 3 bases between. Germline V gives CDR1 SGHVS, CDR2 FQNEAQ. CDR3 sequence: CASSLGTGANVLTF. CDR3 nucleotide sequence: TGTGCCAGCAGCTTAGGGACTGGGGCCAACGTCCTGACTTTC.

This CDR3 is CAIRRTGRDTEAFF. CDR3 nucleotides: TGTGCCATCAGGAGGACAGGGAGAGACACTGAAGCTTTCTTT. V is TRBV10-3 and J is TRBJ1-1; the match to TRBD1 covers 8 bases. CDR1 and CDR2 from the germline V gene are ENHRY and SYGVKD. The CDR3 extends over 14 amino acids. V was clipped by 6 bases and J by 3 bases; unmatched bases: 6.

This chain connects TRBV5-1 to TRBJ1-6, with TRBD1 matching over 11 bases. The V and J ends lost 4 bases and 9 bases, in that order; junction bases with no gene match: 3. Germline CDR1 reads SGHRS; CDR2 reads YFSETQ. This CDR3 has 14 amino acids. The CDR3 protein is CASSEGTGGSPLHF. In nucleotides, the CDR3 is TGCGCCAGCAGCGAAGGGACAGGGGGTTCACCCCTCCACTTT. The complete variable domain, with remaining parts taken from reference TRBV5-1 and TRBJ1-6, reads KAGVTQTPRYLIKTRGQQVTLSCSPISGHRSVSWYQQTPGQGLQFLFEYFSETQRNKGNFPGRFSGRQFSNSRSEMNVSTLELGDSALYLCASSEGTGGSPLHFGNGTRLTVT.

V and J are TRBV18 and TRBJ2-1, with 10 bases fitting TRBD2. The V segment lost 0 bases and the J segment 3 bases; nucleotides outside the gene matches: 2. Germline values: CDR1 KGHSH, CDR2 LQKENI. CDR3 length: 16 residues. CDR3: CASSPPASGGYNEQFF. DNA for the CDR3: TGTGCCAGCTCACCACCGGCTAGCGGGGGCTACAATGAGCAGTTCTTC.

The chain employs TRBV29-1 and TRBJ2-7, with TRBD1 matching over 7 bases. J lost 2 bases, V lost 5 bases, and 18 bases had no gene match. The CDR3 runs to 17 residues. Germline assignment: CDR1 SQVTM and CDR2 ANQGSEA. CDR3 sequence reads: CSVRIRDSRVNTYEQYF. In nucleotides, the CDR3 is TGCAGCGTTAGGATCCGGGACAGCCGTGTAAATACCTACGAGCAGTACTTC.

This sequence joins TRBV6-5 and TRBJ2-1; D perhaps matches TRBD2 (5 bases). Germline CDR1 and CDR2: MNHEY and SVGAGI. The CDR3 extends over 11 amino acids. V dropped 5 bases and J dropped 7 bases, with 6 bases sitting between them. In DNA, the CDR3 is TGTGCCAGCAGTCGAGGGAATGAGCAGTTCTTC. It is translated as CASSRGNEQFF.

The chain uses TRBV20-1 and TRBJ1-1; tentatively, D is TRBD1 (5 bases). Looked up from germline, CDR1 is DFQATT and CDR2 is SNEGSKA (reference sequence). The CDR3 runs to 11 residues. Trimming left V 4 bases short and J 11 bases short, with 14 bases between. CDR3 nucleotides: TGCAGTGCTACCGGGGTAGGGGAGGCTTTCTTT. Translation: CSATGVGEAFF.

This rearrangement joins TRBV9 to TRBJ1-2; 7 nucleotides line up with TRBD1. Losses at the gene ends were 0 bases for V and 7 bases for J; bases not matched to a gene: 15. Germline V gives CDR1 SGDLS, CDR2 YYNGEE. CDR3 length: 17 residues. CDR3 in DNA: TGTGCCAGCAGCGTAGAAGGTGGGAGGACAGGCTTTAGTGGCTACACCTTC. Amino acid sequence: CASSVEGGRTGFSGYTF.